This T cell receptor (beta chain) was documented in a study of blood T cell repertoires in COVID-19. Authors' analysis steps: Amplification with reference gene primers provided the estimates of nucleated cell counts. Measured with immunoSEQ multiplex PCR; TCRdb has only the in-frame clones, and not every one. Clone size and the V and J calls come from that table; the DNA yielded D and trimming. The sample contains over 140,000 clones, about three quarters of which appear only once. The receptor was derived from a woman older than 75 with active or convalescent COVID-19. The specimen sequenced was peripheral blood.

Written as DNA, the CDR3 is TGTGCCAGCAGTTACTCGACGGGCGGGGGGCCTACCTCCTACAATGAGCAGTTCTTC. This gives the protein CASSYSTGGGPTSYNEQFF. This chain joins TRBV6-2 or TRBV6-3 and TRBJ2-1; TRBD2 matches 8 bases. The CDR3 spans 19 residues. Looked up from germline, CDR1 is MNHEY and CDR2 is SVGEGT. V gave up 0 bases and J gave up 0 bases; unmatched junction bases: 10.